The clone carrying this TCR beta chain came up a few times. Its antigen is not known. The sample is drawn from a study of T cell repertoires in cytomegalovirus infection. Germline V gene lookup returns CDR1 SGHRS and CDR2 YFSETQ. The ends lost 4 bases at V and 7 bases at J; junction bases unmatched: 7. The CDR3 totals 14 residues. TCRdb reprocessed the reads with MiXCR, giving one entry per CDR3 protein. The sample includes tens of thousands of distinct CDR3 sequences, around a fifth of them seen just once. The sample in question was CD8+ T cells from cultured PBMCs, obtained from culture after CMV antigen stimulation. The sequence was obtained from a human donor in good health (CMV status not recorded). Some clones in this sample may be carry-over from other donors' samples. J is TRBJ1-1 and V is TRBV5-1; TRBD1 matches 10 bases. The CDR3 nucleotides are TGCGCCAGCAGCGGGGACAGGGGTCCACTTGAAGCTTTCTTT. Its translation is CASSGDRGPLEAFF. Filled out from reference TRBV5-1 and TRBJ1-1, the complete variable domain reads KAGVTQTPRYLIKTRGQQVTLSCSPISGHRSVSWYQQTPGQGLQFLFEYFSETQRNKGNFPGRFSGRQFSNSRSEMNVSTLELGDSALYLCASSGDRGPLEAFFGQGTRLTVV.